Listed below are T cell receptor beta chains from one sample, sequenced in a study of shared clonotypes between healthy human individuals. The assay was immunoSEQ multiplex PCR, and TCRdb's table has in-frame clones only and misses some. Counted here are about 1 million clones, about three quarters occurring once; the ten biggest clones make up approximately 1.5%. The specimen sequenced was memory CD4+ T cells sorted from blood. These receptors were collected from a man between 18 and 29 years old in good health. CDR3s include the opening cysteine and the closing phenylalanine or tryptophan. Fields, in order: clone size, V gene, J gene, D gene, CDR3 protein, CDR3 DNA. A D gene is named only where the DNA matches it firmly. Not every row has a clone size; where given, it reads once, few, many or a size class.

NA	TRBV9	TRBJ2-1	TRBD2	CASSLGLAPSSYNEQFF	TGTGCCAGCAGCCTCGGACTAGCGCCGAGCTCCTACAATGAGCAGTTCTTC
NA	TRBV5-4	TRBJ2-3	TRBD1	CASSSDRKLGDTQYF	TGTGCCAGCAGCTCGGACAGGAAGTTAGGGGATACGCAGTATTTT
NA	TRBV10-3	TRBJ2-5	NA	CAISEFKETQYF	TGTGCCATCAGTGAGTTTAAAGAGACCCAGTACTTC
NA	TRBV7-9	TRBJ2-7	NA	CASTRSGVGDEQYF	TGTGCCAGCACGCGATCAGGGGTCGGGGACGAGCAGTACTTC
NA	TRBV4-1	TRBJ2-4	NA	CASSQDVAPGGNIQYF	TGCGCCAGCAGCCAAGATGTAGCTCCCGGCGGAAACATTCAGTACTTC
NA	TRBV7-6	TRBJ1-4	NA	CASSASTRQRGEKLFF	TGTGCCAGCAGCGCTTCGACCCGGCAAAGGGGTGAAAAACTGTTTTTT
NA	TRBV11-2	TRBJ2-2	TRBD1	CASRLTGEVGELFF	TGTGCCAGCAGACTGACAGGGGAGGTCGGGGAGCTGTTTTTT
NA	TRBV18	TRBJ2-7	NA	CASSPASYEQYF	TGTGCCAGCTCACCAGCTTCGTACGAGCAGTACTTC
NA	TRBV7-2	TRBJ2-5	NA	CASSLALHRQETQYF	TGTGCCAGCAGCTTAGCGCTCCACAGGCAAGAGACCCAGTACTTC
few	TRBV7-2	TRBJ2-1	TRBD2	CASSPGLGHNEQFF	TGTGCCAGCAGCCCAGGACTAGGACACAATGAGCAGTTCTTC
once	TRBV6-5	TRBJ2-7	NA	CASSSLAEHYEQYF	TGTGCCAGCAGCTCATTAGCGGAGCACTACGAGCAGTACTTC
NA	TRBV5-6	TRBJ1-1	NA	CASSEWGRLEGFTEAFF	TGTGCCAGCAGCGAATGGGGTAGGCTAGAGGGTTTTACTGAAGCTTTCTTT
few	TRBV10-3	TRBJ1-1	NA	CAVGSYTEAFF	TGTGCCGTTGGGTCTTACACTGAAGCTTTCTTT
few	TRBV6-6	TRBJ2-7	TRBD1	CASSDRGTGLYEQYF	TGTGCCAGCAGTGACCGAGGGACAGGACTTTACGAGCAGTACTTC
NA	TRBV6-6	TRBJ1-2	NA	CASSSSGAASYGYTF	TGTGCCAGCAGTTCTAGCGGGGCAGCTTCATATGGCTACACCTTC
once	TRBV5-6	TRBJ2-3	TRBD2	CASSLGTSGGFRTDTQYF	TGTGCCAGCAGCTTAGGGACTAGCGGGGGGTTTAGGACAGATACGCAGTATTTT
NA	TRBV10-3	TRBJ2-1	NA	CAISESERQNNEQFF	TGTGCCATCAGTGAGTCAGAGCGACAGAACAATGAGCAGTTCTTC
NA	TRBV29-1	TRBJ1-1	NA	CSVGDSRGTEAFF	TGCAGCGTGGGAGACAGTCGGGGCACTGAAGCTTTCTTT
NA	TRBV5-1	TRBJ2-5	NA	CASSLASQETQYF	TGCGCCAGCAGCTTGGCCAGCCAAGAGACCCAGTACTTC
NA	TRBV4-1	TRBJ2-1	NA	CASSRSGTYNEQFF	TGCGCCAGCAGCCGTAGTGGGACCTACAATGAGCAGTTCTTC
NA	TRBV11-2	TRBJ1-3	NA	CASSLDGGLSGNTIYF	TGTGCCAGCAGCTTAGACGGGGGACTCTCTGGAAACACCATATATTTT
NA	TRBV4-1	TRBJ2-7	TRBD1	CASSQGTPGTASSYEQYF	TGCGCCAGCAGCCAAGGGACCCCCGGGACAGCGAGCTCCTACGAGCAGTACTTC
NA	TRBV5-5	TRBJ1-2	NA	CASSLEAGAVGYTF	TGTGCCAGCAGCTTGGAGGCAGGCGCGGTGGGCTACACCTTC
NA	TRBV19	TRBJ1-1	NA	CASTSMGGNTEAFF	TGTGCCAGTACCTCAATGGGGGGGAACACTGAAGCTTTCTTT
many	TRBV19	TRBJ1-2	TRBD1	CASSLGTANYGYTF	TGTGCCAGTAGTCTCGGGACAGCTAACTATGGCTACACCTTC
NA	TRBV28	TRBJ2-3	NA	CASSLGAGRTPKADTQYF	TGTGCCAGCAGTTTAGGGGCGGGGCGAACCCCGAAGGCAGATACGCAGTATTTT
NA	TRBV6-1	TRBJ1-2	TRBD1	CASSPGTDIFYGYTF	TGTGCCAGCAGTCCCGGGACAGATATCTTCTATGGCTACACCTTC
NA	TRBV28	TRBJ2-7	NA	CASSGTGSYEQYF	TGTGCCAGCAGCGGGACCGGCTCCTACGAGCAGTACTTC
NA	TRBV4-3	TRBJ2-1	NA	CASSQDQRSNEQFF	TGCGCCAGCAGCCAAGATCAAAGGTCCAATGAGCAGTTCTTC
NA	TRBV5-1	TRBJ2-7	TRBD2	CASSLAGEGYEQYF	TGCGCCAGCAGCTTGGCCGGGGAGGGCTACGAGCAGTACTTC
many	TRBV5-1	TRBJ2-1	TRBD2	CASSLMTSGSISYNEQFF	TGCGCCAGCAGCTTGATGACTAGCGGGAGTATATCCTACAATGAGCAGTTCTTC